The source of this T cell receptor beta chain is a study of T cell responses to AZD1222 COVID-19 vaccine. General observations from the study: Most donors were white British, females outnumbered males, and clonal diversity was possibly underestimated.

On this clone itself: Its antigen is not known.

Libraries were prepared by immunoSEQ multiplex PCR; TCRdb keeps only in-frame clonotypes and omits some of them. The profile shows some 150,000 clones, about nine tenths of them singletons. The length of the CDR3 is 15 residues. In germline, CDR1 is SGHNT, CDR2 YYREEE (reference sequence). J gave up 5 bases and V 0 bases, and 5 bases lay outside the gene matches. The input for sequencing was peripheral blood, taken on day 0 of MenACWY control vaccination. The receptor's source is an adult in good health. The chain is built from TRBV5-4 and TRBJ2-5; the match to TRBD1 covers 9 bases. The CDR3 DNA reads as TGTGCCAGCAGCTTGGTACAGGGGGCCGGGGAGACCCAGTACTTC. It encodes CASSLVQGAGETQYF.